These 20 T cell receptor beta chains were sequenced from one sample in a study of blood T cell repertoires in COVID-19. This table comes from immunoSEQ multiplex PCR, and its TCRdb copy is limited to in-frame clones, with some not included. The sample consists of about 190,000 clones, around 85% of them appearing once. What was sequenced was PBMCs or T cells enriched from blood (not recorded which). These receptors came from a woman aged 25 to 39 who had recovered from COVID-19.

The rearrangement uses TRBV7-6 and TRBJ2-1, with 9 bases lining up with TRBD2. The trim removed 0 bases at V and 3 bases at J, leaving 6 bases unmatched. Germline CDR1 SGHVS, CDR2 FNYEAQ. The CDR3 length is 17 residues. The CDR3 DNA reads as TGTGCCAGCAGCTTAGCGCGGGCGGGAGGGAACTACAATGAGCAGTTCTTC. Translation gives CASSLARAGGNYNEQFF.

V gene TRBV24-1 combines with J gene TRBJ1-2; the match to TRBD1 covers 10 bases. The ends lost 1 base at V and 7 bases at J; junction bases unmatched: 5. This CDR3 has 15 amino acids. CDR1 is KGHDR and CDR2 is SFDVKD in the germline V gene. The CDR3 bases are TGTGCCACCAGTGATTTCGGACGGACAGGGGGTGGCTACACCTTC. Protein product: CATSDFGRTGGGYTF.

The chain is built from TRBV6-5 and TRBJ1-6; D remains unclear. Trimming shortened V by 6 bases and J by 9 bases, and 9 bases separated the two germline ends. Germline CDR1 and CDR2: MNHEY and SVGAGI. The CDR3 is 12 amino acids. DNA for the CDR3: TGTGCCAGCAGCCGGGTGGGTTCACCCCTCCACTTT. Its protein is CASSRVGSPLHF.

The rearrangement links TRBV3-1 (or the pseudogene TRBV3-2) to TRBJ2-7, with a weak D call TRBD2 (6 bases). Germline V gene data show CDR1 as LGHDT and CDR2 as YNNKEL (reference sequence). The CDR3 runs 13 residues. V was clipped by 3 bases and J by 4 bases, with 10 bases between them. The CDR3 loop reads CASSHSGAYEQYF. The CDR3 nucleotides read TGTGCCAGCAGCCACTCGGGAGCATACGAGCAGTACTTC.

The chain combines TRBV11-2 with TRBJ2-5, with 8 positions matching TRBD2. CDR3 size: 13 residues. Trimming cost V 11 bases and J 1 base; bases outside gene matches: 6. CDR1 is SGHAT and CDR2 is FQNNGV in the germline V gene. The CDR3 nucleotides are TGTGCCTCGACTAGCGTAGGCCAAGAGACCCAGTACTTC. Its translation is CASTSVGQETQYF.

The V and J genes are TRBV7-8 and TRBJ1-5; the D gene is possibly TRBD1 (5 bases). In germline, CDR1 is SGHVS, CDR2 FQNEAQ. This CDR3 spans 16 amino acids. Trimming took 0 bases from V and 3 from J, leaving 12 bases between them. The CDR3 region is CASSLAIGGINQPQHF. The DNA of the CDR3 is TGTGCCAGCAGCTTAGCTATCGGGGGGATCAATCAGCCCCAGCATTTT.

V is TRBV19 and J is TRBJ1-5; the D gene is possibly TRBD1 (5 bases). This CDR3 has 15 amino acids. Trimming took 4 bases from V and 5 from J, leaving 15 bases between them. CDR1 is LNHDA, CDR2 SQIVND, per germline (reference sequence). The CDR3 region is CASSRGGGSYQPQHF. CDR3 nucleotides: TGTGCCAGTAGTAGGGGCGGGGGGAGCTATCAGCCCCAGCATTTT. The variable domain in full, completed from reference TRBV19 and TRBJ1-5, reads DGGITQSPKYLFRKEGQNVTLSCEQNLNHDAMYWYRQDPGQGLRLIYYSQIVNDFQKGDIAEGYSVSREKKESFPLTVTSAQKNPTAFYLCASSRGGGSYQPQHFGDGTRLSIL.

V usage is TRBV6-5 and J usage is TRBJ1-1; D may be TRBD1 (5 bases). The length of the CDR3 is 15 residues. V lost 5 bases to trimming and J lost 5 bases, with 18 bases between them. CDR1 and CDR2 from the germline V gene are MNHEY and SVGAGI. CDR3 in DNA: TGTGCCAGCAGTACCCGGGACTCTGGGGGAACTGAAGCTTTCTTT. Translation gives CASSTRDSGGTEAFF.

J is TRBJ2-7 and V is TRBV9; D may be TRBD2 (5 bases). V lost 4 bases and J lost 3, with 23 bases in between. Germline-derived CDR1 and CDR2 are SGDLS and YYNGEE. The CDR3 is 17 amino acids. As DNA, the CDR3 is TGTGCCAGCAGCCCCCGAGTCATTTCTCACGGAGGCTACGAGCAGTACTTC. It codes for CASSPRVISHGGYEQYF.

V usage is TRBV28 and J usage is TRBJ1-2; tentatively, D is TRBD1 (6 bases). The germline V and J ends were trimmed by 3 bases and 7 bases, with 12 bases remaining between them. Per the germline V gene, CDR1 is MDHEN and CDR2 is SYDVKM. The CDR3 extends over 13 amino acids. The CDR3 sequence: CASSFSGAGGYTF. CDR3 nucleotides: TGTGCCAGCAGTTTTTCAGGGGCGGGTGGCTACACCTTC.

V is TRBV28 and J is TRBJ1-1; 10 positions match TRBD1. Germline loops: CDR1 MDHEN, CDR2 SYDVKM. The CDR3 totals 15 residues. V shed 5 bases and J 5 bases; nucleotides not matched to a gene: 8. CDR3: CASSTPGQGRTEAFF. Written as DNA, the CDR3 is TGTGCCAGCAGTACTCCGGGACAGGGGAGGACTGAAGCTTTCTTT.

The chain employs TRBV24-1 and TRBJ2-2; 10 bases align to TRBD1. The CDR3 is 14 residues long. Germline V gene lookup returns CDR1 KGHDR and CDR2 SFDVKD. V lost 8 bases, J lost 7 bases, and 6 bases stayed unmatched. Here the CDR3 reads CATKGTGVSGELFF. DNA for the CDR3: TGTGCCACCAAAGGGACAGGGGTTAGCGGGGAGCTGTTTTTT.

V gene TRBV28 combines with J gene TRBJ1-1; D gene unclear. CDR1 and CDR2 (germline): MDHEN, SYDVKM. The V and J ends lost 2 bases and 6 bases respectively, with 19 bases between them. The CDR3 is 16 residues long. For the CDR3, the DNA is TGTGCCAGCAGTTTAAGGTCAGGAGGGTATAGCGCTGAAGCTTTCTTT. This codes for CASSLRSGGYSAEAFF.

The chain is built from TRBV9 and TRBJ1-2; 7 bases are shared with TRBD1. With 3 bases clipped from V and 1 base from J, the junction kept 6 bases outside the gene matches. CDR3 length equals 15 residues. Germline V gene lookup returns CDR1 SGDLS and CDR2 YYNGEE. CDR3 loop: CASSGRGPGNYGYTF. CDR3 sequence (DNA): TGTGCCAGCAGCGGAAGGGGGCCGGGTAACTATGGCTACACCTTC.

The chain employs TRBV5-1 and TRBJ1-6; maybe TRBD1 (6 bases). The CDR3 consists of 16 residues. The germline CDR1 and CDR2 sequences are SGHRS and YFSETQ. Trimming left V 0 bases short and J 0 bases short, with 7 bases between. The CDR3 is CASSLARGSYNSPLHF. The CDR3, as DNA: TGCGCCAGCAGCTTGGCCAGGGGCTCCTATAATTCACCCCTCCACTTT.

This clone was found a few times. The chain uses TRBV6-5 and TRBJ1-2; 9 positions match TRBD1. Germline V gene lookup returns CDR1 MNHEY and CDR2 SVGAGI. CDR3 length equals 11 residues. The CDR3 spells CGTGVVYGYTF. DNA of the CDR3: TGTGGGACAGGGGTAGTCTATGGCTACACCTTC.

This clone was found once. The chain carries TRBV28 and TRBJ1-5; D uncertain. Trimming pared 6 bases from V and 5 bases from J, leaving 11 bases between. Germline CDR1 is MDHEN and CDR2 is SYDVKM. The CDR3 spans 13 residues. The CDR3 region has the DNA TGTGCCAGCAGAGGATGGGAGTATCAGCCCCAGCATTTT. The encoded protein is CASRGWEYQPQHF.

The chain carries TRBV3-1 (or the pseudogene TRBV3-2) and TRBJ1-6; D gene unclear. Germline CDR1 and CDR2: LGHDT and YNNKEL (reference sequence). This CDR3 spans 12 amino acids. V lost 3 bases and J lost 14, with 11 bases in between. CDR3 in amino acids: CASSHGWFALHF. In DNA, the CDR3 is TGTGCCAGCAGCCACGGGTGGTTCGCCCTCCACTTT.

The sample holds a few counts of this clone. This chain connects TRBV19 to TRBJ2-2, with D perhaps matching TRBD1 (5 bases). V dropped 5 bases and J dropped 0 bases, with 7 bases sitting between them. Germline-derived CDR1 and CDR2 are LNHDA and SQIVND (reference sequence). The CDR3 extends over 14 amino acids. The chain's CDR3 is CASSLRANTGELFF. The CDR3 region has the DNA TGTGCCAGTAGTCTCAGGGCGAACACCGGGGAGCTGTTTTTT.

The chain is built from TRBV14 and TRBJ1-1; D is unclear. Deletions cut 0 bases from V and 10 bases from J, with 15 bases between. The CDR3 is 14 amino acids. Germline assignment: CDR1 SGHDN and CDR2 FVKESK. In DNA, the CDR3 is TGTGCCAGCAGCCAAGATTCTCACGGGAAGGGAGCTTTCTTT. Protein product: CASSQDSHGKGAFF.